This TCR beta chain was obtained from a study of T-cell memory formation after mild COVID-19. Study-level points and caveats: The study found contracting CD4+ clones mainly in CM and EM and contracting CD8+ clones in EMRA. Some responding clones appeared in pre-infection memory, suggesting cross-reactive memory joined. Balance between CD4 and CD8 was seen in clones contracting day 15 to 85, and a CD4+ lean was seen in later expanders. Clones from the second wave (peaking day 37) had unconfirmed SARS-CoV-2 specificity.

This clonotype was observed a few times. No antigen is known for it. TCRdb recomputed calls from the 5' RACE reads with MiXCR, one row per CDR3 protein. This sample has approximately 300,000 distinct CDR3 sequences, with more than 15% found just once. This CDR3 is built from 11 residues. The germline gives CDR1 MDHEN, CDR2 SYDVKM. V shed 8 bases and J shed 10 bases, with 11 bases lying between them. Sequenced: PBMCs or a T cell subset sorted from them (not recorded which). This chain links TRBV28 with TRBJ1-4; tentative D call: TRBD1 (5 bases). This receptor was obtained from a man aged 18 to 30 who had mild COVID-19 (a few samples of this study predate the infection). Cell type and time point are not known. The CDR3 nucleotides are TGTGCCAGCCAGGGAATAGGAAAACTGTTTTTT. Translated: CASQGIGKLFF.